This TCR beta chain was sequenced in a study of cytomegalovirus exposure and HLA in healthy donors. The study's findings and limits: As a later analysis showed, a missense DCLRE1C variant was linked to trimming of TCR beta V- and J-genes.

The CDR3 spans 13 residues. Trimming left V 3 bases short and J 5 bases short, with 7 bases between. Germline V gene data show CDR1 as SEHNR and CDR2 as FQNEAQ (reference sequence). The table lists this clone with a count of one. The antigen remains undetermined. This PCR relied on a set of 60 Vbeta primers and 13 Jbeta primers. The method was immunoSEQ multiplex PCR; TCRdb's version includes in-frame clones alone and lacks a portion of them. The data contain around 130,000 clones, just over 70% of them seen just once; the ten biggest clones take up roughly 2.7%. The clonotype was recovered from a woman in her sixties or seventies in good health and CMV-seropositive. The chain is built from TRBV7-9 and TRBJ1-4; no clear D gene. The specimen was PBMCs. CDR3 in DNA: TGTGCCAGCAGCTTTATCCCGAATGAAAAACTGTTTTTT. This encodes CASSFIPNEKLFF.